This TCR beta chain was captured by sequencing in a study of T cell responses to AZD1222 COVID-19 vaccine. TCRdb's copy holds only in-frame clones and misses some; the assay was immunoSEQ multiplex PCR. Of more than 70,000 clones listed, around 90% are singletons. Germline CDR1 is MNHEY and CDR2 is SVGAGI. The CDR3 loop spans 13 amino acids. Deletions cut 8 bases from V and 0 bases from J, with 10 bases between. Sample: peripheral blood, taken on day 0 of MenACWY control vaccination. V usage is TRBV6-5 and J usage is TRBJ1-1; D perhaps matches TRBD1 (6 bases). This TCR derives from an adult in good health. CDR3 region: CASGGQMNTEAFF. Here the CDR3 DNA reads TGTGCCAGCGGAGGACAGATGAACACTGAAGCTTTCTTT.